This T cell receptor (beta chain) was sequenced for a study of vaccination and CD4 T cells after COVID-19. This clonotype appeared a few times. Its specificity is unknown. CD4+ T cells that had been cultured provided DNA sequenced with the Oncomine TCR Beta short-read assay. Using its own MiXCR run on the PCR reads, TCRdb lists one record per CDR3 protein. Of 15,000 to 20,000 distinct CDR3 sequences in the sample, 55% to 70% were seen once. Treatment denoted: approximately 9-day PBMC culture with coronavirus spike peptide pools or control peptides (ViraFEST assay). The germline CDR1 and CDR2 sequences are MNHEY and SVGEGT. Deletions cut 8 bases from V and 5 bases from J, with 18 bases between. CDR3 size: 14 residues.

J is TRBJ2-5 and V is TRBV6-2 or TRBV6-3; D not certain. The TCR sequence derives from a human donor who had recovered from COVID-19. Source material: CD4+ T cells from blood, cultured in vitro. In DNA form, the CDR3 reads TGTGCCAGCTCCCCAAGGCTAGGTGGGGAGACCCAGTACTTC. Translating gives CASSPRLGGETQYF.